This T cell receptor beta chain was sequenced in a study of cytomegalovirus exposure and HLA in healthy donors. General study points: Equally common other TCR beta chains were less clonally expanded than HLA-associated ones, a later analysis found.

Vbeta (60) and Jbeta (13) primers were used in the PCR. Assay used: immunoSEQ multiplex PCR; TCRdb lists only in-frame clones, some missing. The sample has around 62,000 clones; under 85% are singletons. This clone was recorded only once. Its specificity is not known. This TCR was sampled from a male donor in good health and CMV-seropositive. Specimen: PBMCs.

The CDR3 loop reads CASSGGTGNYGYTF. CDR3 bases: TGTGCCAGCAGCGGAGGGACAGGGAACTATGGCTACACCTTC. The chain combines TRBV7-9 with TRBJ1-2; 9 bases align to TRBD1. Germline trimming cut 5 bases from V and 2 bases from J; bases unmatched to any gene: 3. Germline CDR1 is SEHNR and CDR2 is FQNEAQ (reference sequence). This CDR3 is built from 14 residues. The complete variable domain, with remaining parts taken from reference TRBV7-9 and TRBJ1-2, reads DTGVSQNPRHKITKRGQNVTFRCDPISEHNRLYWYRQTLGQGPEFLTYFQNEAQLEKSRLLSDRFSAERPKGSFSTLEIQRTEQGDSAMYLCASSGGTGNYGYTFGSGTRLTVV.